This entry lists 32 T cell receptor beta chains sequenced from one sample in a study of blood T cells in healthy people across ages. The use of a sample-barcoded 5' primer and a J-beta primer mix characterized a second PCR of roughly 6 to 11 cycles. TCRdb redid the calling of the 5' RACE reads with MiXCR, one entry per CDR3 protein. The sample records 650,000 to 1,000,000 distinct CDR3 sequences, around 36% being singletons. The sequencing sample was made of blood. The receptors shown here come from a man aged 18 to 29 in good health.

The V and J genes are TRBV19 and TRBJ2-5, with 7 nucleotides matching TRBD2. The CDR3 is 15 amino acids. Looked up from germline, CDR1 is LNHDA and CDR2 is SQIVND (reference sequence). The trim removed 6 bases at V and 11 bases at J, leaving 18 bases unmatched. CDR3 nucleotides: TGTGCCAGTAGCACGACTAGCTTTCTGGTCAATGAGCAGTACTTC. It specifies CASSTTSFLVNEQYF.

This clonotype was found once. V and J are TRBV2 and TRBJ2-1; 7 bases match TRBD1. CDR1 SNHLY and CDR2 FYNNEI come from the germline V gene. J lost 6 bases, V lost 6 bases, and 11 bases had no gene match. The CDR3 is 15 residues long. As DNA, the CDR3 is TGTGCCAGCAGCCGGACAGGCCAACGAGGCAATGAGCAGTTCTTC. Its translation: CASSRTGQRGNEQFF. The complete variable domain, with remaining parts taken from reference TRBV2 and TRBJ2-1, reads EPEVTQTPSHQVTQMGQEVILRCVPISNHLYFYWYRQILGQKVEFLVSFYNNEISEKSEIFDDQFSVERPDGSNFTLKIRSTKLEDSAMYFCASSRTGQRGNEQFFGPGTRLTVL.

This rearrangement joins TRBV27 to TRBJ2-1; D is ambiguous. Trimming removed 5 bases at V and 8 bases at J, with 13 bases between. This CDR3 comprises 13 residues. Germline CDR1 is MNHEY and CDR2 is SMNVEV (reference sequence). The CDR3: CASSVRSVHEQFF. CDR3 nucleotides: TGTGCCAGCAGTGTCAGGAGTGTACATGAGCAGTTCTTC.

Written as DNA, the CDR3 is TGCAGTGCTAGAGATCTACGGGGGCAGGACAATAATTCACCCCTCCACTTT. This translates into CSARDLRGQDNNSPLHF. The chain is built from TRBV20-1 and TRBJ1-6, with D tentatively TRBD1 (6 bases). The CDR3 totals 17 residues. The germline V gene encodes CDR1 DFQATT and CDR2 SNEGSKA (reference sequence). Trimming cost V 0 bases and J 5 bases, with 17 bases left between them.

The V and J genes are TRBV4-1 and TRBJ2-7; 8 positions agree with TRBD2. The CDR3 runs to 15 residues. The V gene end was trimmed by 8 bases and the J gene end by 5 bases; junction bases not matched to a gene: 14. Germline CDR1 is MGHRA and CDR2 is YSYEKL. The CDR3 is CASGPSGLADNEQYF. The CDR3 DNA follows: TGCGCCAGCGGACCGTCAGGACTAGCAGACAACGAGCAGTACTTC.

On this clonotype itself: Since a much larger clone is just one base distant, this may be a read error. The V and J genes are TRBV12-3 or TRBV12-4 and TRBJ2-3, with 9 bases fitting TRBD1. The CDR3 has 15 amino acids. The CDR3 region is CASSLTGGTTGTQYF. The DNA of the CDR3 is TGTGCCAGCAGTTTGACAGGGGGTACCACAGGTACGCAGTATTTT.

On this clonotype itself: The junction departs from the called germline gene at one end, perhaps through a read error. This chain joins TRBV5-1 and TRBJ1-2; 7 bases are shared with TRBD1. Germline-derived CDR1 and CDR2 are SGHRS and YFSETQ. This CDR3 is built from 14 residues. The CDR3 reads CVSSRDRANYGYTF. CDR3 coding DNA: TGCGTCAGCAGCCGGGACAGAGCTAACTATGGCTACACCTTC. The whole variable domain, filled in from reference TRBV5-1 and TRBJ1-2, reads KAGVTQTPRYLIKTRGQQVTLSCSPISGHRSVSWYQQTPGQGLQFLFEYFSETQRNKGNFPGRFSGRQFSNSRSEMNVSTLELGDSALYLCVSSRDRANYGYTFGSGTRLTVV.

This clonotype was seen only a few times. V gene TRBV4-3 combines with J gene TRBJ2-1; perhaps D is TRBD1 or TRBD2 (6 bases each). The CDR3 extends over 16 amino acids. The V end lost 1 base, the J end lost 8 bases, and 18 bases lay between the germline ends. The germline gives CDR1 LGHNA, CDR2 YSLEER. The CDR3 here is CASSQAPWGAVDEQFF. The CDR3 DNA sequence: TGCGCCAGCAGCCAAGCCCCGTGGGGGGCGGTTGATGAGCAGTTCTTC.

This clonotype was counted only a few times. V gene TRBV24-1 combines with J gene TRBJ1-5; D remains ambiguous. Germline-derived CDR1 and CDR2 are KGHDR and SFDVKD. V shed 5 bases and J shed 3 bases, with 10 bases lying between them. The CDR3 contains 14 residues. The CDR3 sequence is CATSGSGFNQPQHF. Written as DNA, the CDR3 is TGTGCCACCAGTGGTTCGGGGTTCAATCAGCCCCAGCATTTT.

This sequence joins TRBV15 and TRBJ2-5; TRBD1 matches 7 bases. Trimming took 3 bases from V and 6 from J; bases not matched to a gene: 4. This CDR3 is built from 13 residues. Germline V CDR1 and CDR2: LNHNV, YYDKDF (reference sequence). CDR3 DNA: TGTGCCACCAGCAGGACAGGGCAAAAGACCCAGTACTTC. This translates into CATSRTGQKTQYF.

The chain has TRBV20-1 and TRBJ1-2; D ambiguous. The CDR3 runs 14 residues. CDR1 is DFQATT and CDR2 is SNEGSKA in the germline V gene (reference sequence). Deletions cut 3 bases from V and 0 bases from J, with 11 bases between. CDR3 sequence reads: CSARDGRANYGYTF. Written as DNA, the CDR3 is TGCAGTGCTAGGGATGGGAGGGCTAACTATGGCTACACCTTC.

In its sample, this clonotype was seen a few times. The rearrangement joins TRBV20-1 to TRBJ1-5, with D uncertain. V lost 1 base and J lost 5, with 9 bases in between. The germline V gene encodes CDR1 DFQATT and CDR2 SNEGSKA (reference sequence). The CDR3 is 13 residues long. The chain's CDR3 is CSARATVYQPQHF. For the CDR3, the DNA is TGCAGTGCTAGAGCGACGGTCTATCAGCCCCAGCATTTT.

J is TRBJ1-2 and V is TRBV29-1, with D maybe TRBD1 (5 bases). V was cut by 7 bases and J by 8 bases, with 17 bases left in between. The CDR3 spans 12 residues. Per germline, CDR1 SQVTM and CDR2 ANQGSEA. The CDR3 protein is CSARGPREGYTF. The CDR3 nucleotides are TGCAGCGCCAGAGGTCCCAGGGAAGGCTACACCTTC.

J is TRBJ1-4 and V is TRBV5-1; D call uncertain. CDR3 length equals 15 residues. The germline V and J ends were trimmed by 1 base and 2 bases, with 9 bases remaining between them. Germline V gives CDR1 SGHRS, CDR2 YFSETQ. The CDR3 region is CASSLSVATNEKLFF. The CDR3 DNA sequence: TGCGCCAGCAGCTTGTCCGTGGCGACTAATGAAAAACTGTTTTTT.

This clonotype was seen ten or more times. The V gene is TRBV6-5, the J gene TRBJ2-4; D is perhaps TRBD2 (5 bases). V shed 0 bases and J shed 9 bases, with 12 bases lying between them. The CDR3 runs 14 residues. Looked up from germline, CDR1 is MNHEY and CDR2 is SVGAGI. CDR3 nucleotides: TGTGCCAGCAGTTACTCGGGAGCACAGAGCATTCAGTACTTC. This sequence encodes CASSYSGAQSIQYF.

The sample holds a few counts of this clonotype. The chain uses TRBV20-1 and TRBJ1-1; 10 nucleotides line up with TRBD1. CDR1 is DFQATT, CDR2 SNEGSKA, per germline (reference sequence). The CDR3 loop spans 16 amino acids. The ends lost 5 bases at V and 4 bases at J; junction bases unmatched: 13. The CDR3 region is CSAGDRGPIRGTEAFF. CDR3 nucleotides: TGCAGTGCTGGGGACAGGGGACCTATACGGGGCACTGAAGCTTTCTTT.

The CDR3 bases are TGCGCCAGCAGCCAAGATTTAACTGACAATCAGCCCCAGCATTTT. Amino acid sequence: CASSQDLTDNQPQHF. The genes are TRBV4-3 and TRBJ1-5, with D hard to call. Germline V gene sequence: CDR1 LGHNA, CDR2 YSLEER. The V end lost 0 bases, the J end lost 3 bases, and 9 bases lay between the germline ends. This CDR3 is built from 15 residues.

In this sample, this clonotype turned up many times. The chain has TRBV20-1 and TRBJ2-1; D gene unclear. The CDR3 runs 13 residues. V shed 6 bases and J shed 4 bases, with 13 bases lying between them. Germline CDR1 DFQATT, CDR2 SNEGSKA (reference sequence). The CDR3 sequence: CSAQATTYNEQFF. Written as DNA, the CDR3 is TGCAGTGCCCAGGCGACGACTTACAATGAGCAGTTCTTC.

This chain joins TRBV20-1 and TRBJ2-1, with D perhaps TRBD2 (5 bases). CDR3 length: 15 amino acids. Trimming shortened V by 2 bases and J by 7 bases, and 18 bases separated the two germline ends. Looked up from germline, CDR1 is DFQATT and CDR2 is SNEGSKA (reference sequence). The CDR3 protein is CSARTAAKGRNEQFF. CDR3 nucleotides: TGCAGTGCTAGAACAGCGGCAAAGGGCAGGAATGAGCAGTTCTTC.

This clonotype was found once. The germline gene is not matched at one end of the junction; a read error may be the cause. This chain links TRBV12-3 or TRBV12-4 with TRBJ2-3; 13 positions agree with TRBD2. The CDR3 has 16 amino acids. The CDR3 here is CASSPWTSGGTATQYF. In DNA form, the CDR3 reads TGTGCCAGCAGTCCCTGGACTAGCGGGGGCACAGCTACGCAGTATTTT.

Comments on this clonotype: One junction end does not reproduce the germline sequence, and a read error may be involved. The CDR3 is CARSLRDTFTEAFF. In DNA, the CDR3 is TGTGCCCGCAGCCTTCGGGACACCTTCACTGAAGCTTTCTTT. The chain joins TRBV7-8 to TRBJ1-1, with D perhaps matching TRBD1 (6 bases). Germline V CDR1 and CDR2: SGHVS, FQNEAQ. This CDR3 spans 14 amino acids.

J is TRBJ2-5 and V is TRBV27; the D call may be TRBD1 or TRBD2 (5 bases each). The CDR3 has 15 amino acids. With 7 bases removed from V and 11 bases from J, the gap between germline ends came to 26 bases. Germline V gives CDR1 MNHEY, CDR2 SMNVEV (reference sequence). Here the CDR3 reads CASTLWRTPKDEQYF. The CDR3 bases are TGTGCCAGCACCCTATGGAGGACACCGAAGGATGAGCAGTACTTC.

This clonotype was recorded at least ten times. A clone one base away is much larger, so this may be a read error. The chain uses TRBV2 and TRBJ1-5; 7 positions match TRBD1. The CDR3 contains 14 residues. The V gene end was trimmed by 8 bases and the J gene end by 1 base; junction bases not matched to a gene: 5. CDR1 is SNHLY and CDR2 is FYNNEI in the germline V gene. The DNA for the CDR3 is TGTGCCAGCTCTGGGACAGACAGCAATCAGCCCCAGCATTTT. Translating it yields CASSGTDSNQPQHF.

The chain joins TRBV5-1 to TRBJ1-1; D might be TRBD1 (5 bases). Germline CDR1 reads SGHRS; CDR2 reads YFSETQ. This CDR3 spans 17 amino acids. Trimming left V 4 bases short and J 0 bases short, with 19 bases between. CDR3 in DNA: TGCGCCAGCAGCCTTTGGGACGGAAGACTTTTGAACACTGAAGCTTTCTTT. This sequence encodes CASSLWDGRLLNTEAFF.

The J gene is TRBJ2-5, the V gene TRBV12-3 or TRBV12-4; TRBD2 matches at 7 bases. J gave up 7 bases and V 4 bases, and 9 bases lay outside the gene matches. This CDR3 has 14 amino acids. The CDR3 sequence: CASSSATSLGTQYF. CDR3 nucleotide sequence: TGTGCCAGCAGTTCAGCGACTAGCCTGGGGACCCAGTACTTC.

Concerning this clonotype itself: A single base separates this from a much larger clone, so it may be a read error. This likely comes from a read error, as the CDR3 has no conserved phenylalanine or tryptophan at its end. V usage is TRBV12-3 or TRBV12-4 and J usage is TRBJ1-2, with 7 bases lining up with TRBD1. The trim removed 8 bases at V and 0 bases at J, leaving 9 bases unmatched. CDR3 length equals 15 residues. CDR3 in DNA: TGTGCCAGCCGGGACAGTTACCAAACTAACTATGGCTACACCATC. This codes for CASRDSYQTNYGYTI.

This clonotype was detected ten times or more. V usage is TRBV6-2 or TRBV6-3 and J usage is TRBJ2-3; D not resolved. Germline loops: CDR1 MNHEY, CDR2 SVGEGT. The V end lost 6 bases, the J end lost 5 bases, and 12 bases lay between the germline ends. CDR3 length equals 13 residues. The CDR3 DNA reads as TGTGCCAGCAGCCAGTCTTTGGGAGATACGCAGTATTTT. Its translation: CASSQSLGDTQYF.

This clonotype has a handful of counts. J is TRBJ2-7 and V is TRBV12-3 or TRBV12-4, with 10 bases fitting TRBD1. This CDR3 contains 16 residues. Trimming took 5 bases from V and 0 from J; bases not matched to a gene: 7. DNA of the CDR3: TGTGCCAGCAGTCCCTCAAGGACAGGGGGCTCCTACGAGCAGTACTTC. Translated, it gives CASSPSRTGGSYEQYF.

Notes on this clonotype: Relative to the germline gene, one junction end is altered; a read error may explain this. The chain has TRBV18 and TRBJ1-4, with D maybe TRBD1 (6 bases). This CDR3 spans 15 amino acids. The germline CDR1 and CDR2 sequences are KGHSH and LQKENI. CDR3 DNA sequence: TGTGCCAGCTCACCACCGGGGGCCGGGAATGAAAGACTGTTTTTT. Translation: CASSPPGAGNERLFF.

This chain joins TRBV19 and TRBJ1-1, with D possibly matching TRBD1 (6 bases). Trimming pared 4 bases from V and 1 base from J, leaving 10 bases between. Germline CDR1 is LNHDA and CDR2 is SQIVND (reference sequence). This CDR3 comprises 14 residues. CDR3 amino acids: CASSTGQPNTEAFF. Here the CDR3 DNA reads TGTGCCAGTAGTACCGGACAGCCGAACACTGAAGCTTTCTTT.

CDR3 sequence: CSVREDHLSEQFF. Written as DNA, the CDR3 is TGCAGCGTCCGGGAGGACCACCTCAGCGAGCAGTTCTTC. The V call is TRBV29-1, the J call TRBJ2-1; 7 positions match TRBD2. Germline assignment: CDR1 SQVTM and CDR2 ANQGSEA. V shed 6 bases, J shed 10 bases, and the junction held 12 bases outside the gene matches. This CDR3 region has 13 residues.

This chain uses TRBV12-3 or TRBV12-4 with TRBJ2-1, with D possibly TRBD2 on 5 matching bases. This CDR3 spans 15 amino acids. The V end lost 5 bases, the J end lost 12 bases, and 23 bases lay between the germline ends. CDR3 in DNA: TGTGCCAGCAGTCGCCCGGAACTAGGGTCTTGGGGGCAGTTCTTC. Translation: CASSRPELGSWGQFF.